The 4 T cell receptor beta chains reported below all come from one sample, sequenced in a study of blood T cell repertoires in COVID-19. The method was immunoSEQ multiplex PCR; TCRdb's version includes in-frame clones alone and lacks a portion of them. The sample gives 150,000 to 200,000 clones, 80% to 90% of which show up once; 3.6% is in the top ten. Material for sequencing was PBMCs or T cells enriched from blood (not recorded which). The receptor set was obtained from a woman between 50 and 59 years old in a cohort exposed to, infected with or recovered from COVID-19 (not recorded which).

The V gene is TRBV18, the J gene TRBJ1-2; D is unclear. This CDR3 region has 14 residues. Germline loops: CDR1 KGHSH, CDR2 LQKENI. The V and J ends lost 2 bases and 0 bases respectively, with 7 bases between them. The CDR3 here is CASSPEETNYGYTF. CDR3 DNA: TGTGCCAGCTCACCAGAGGAAACTAACTATGGCTACACCTTC.

The chain has TRBV28 and TRBJ2-5, with D possibly being TRBD2 (6 bases). Per the germline V gene, CDR1 is MDHEN and CDR2 is SYDVKM. V was shortened by 10 bases and J by 5 bases, with 11 bases between the two germline ends. The CDR3 has 11 amino acids. For the CDR3, the DNA is TGTGCCACCGTCCGGGAGGAGACCCAGTACTTC. Protein: CATVREETQYF.

The rearrangement uses TRBV6-6 and TRBJ2-1; D may be TRBD2 (5 bases). The ends were cut back, 1 base at V and 0 bases at J, with 10 bases in the middle. The CDR3 runs to 16 residues. In germline, CDR1 is MNHNY, CDR2 SVGAGI (reference sequence). In DNA, the CDR3 is TGTGCCAGCAGTTACTTTCAAGAGGGCTCCTACAATGAGCAGTTCTTC. This gives the protein CASSYFQEGSYNEQFF.

As concerns this clone: The same CDR3 can be traced to other DNA sequences in this sample. The V and J genes are TRBV7-9 and TRBJ2-5, with D possibly matching TRBD1 (6 bases). The CDR3 consists of 14 residues. Germline V lookup: CDR1 SEHNR, CDR2 FQNEAQ (reference sequence). The germline V and J ends were trimmed by 1 base and 4 bases, with 10 bases remaining between them. The CDR3: CASSLDGRGETQYF. CDR3 sequence (DNA): TGTGCCAGCAGCTTAGACGGCAGGGGAGAGACCCAGTACTTC.